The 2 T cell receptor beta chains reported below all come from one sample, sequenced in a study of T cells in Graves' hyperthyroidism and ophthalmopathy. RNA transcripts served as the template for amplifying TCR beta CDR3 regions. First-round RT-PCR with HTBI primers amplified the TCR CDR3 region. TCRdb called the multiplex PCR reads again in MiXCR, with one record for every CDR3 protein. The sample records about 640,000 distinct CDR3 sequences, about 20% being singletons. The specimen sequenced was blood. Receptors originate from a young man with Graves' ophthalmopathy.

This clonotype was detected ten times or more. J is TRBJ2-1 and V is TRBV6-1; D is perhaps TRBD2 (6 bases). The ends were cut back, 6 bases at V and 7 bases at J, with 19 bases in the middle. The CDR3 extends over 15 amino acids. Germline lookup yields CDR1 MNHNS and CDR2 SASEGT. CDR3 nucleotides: TGTGCCAGCAGGTCCCCCTGGGGGGAGATGAATGAGCAGTTCTTC. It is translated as CASRSPWGEMNEQFF.

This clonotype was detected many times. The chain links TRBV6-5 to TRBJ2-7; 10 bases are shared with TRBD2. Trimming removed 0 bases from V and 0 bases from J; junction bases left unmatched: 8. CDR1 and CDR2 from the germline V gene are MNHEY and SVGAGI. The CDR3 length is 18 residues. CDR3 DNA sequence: TGTGCCAGCAGTTACTCAAAATTAGGACTAGCGGACTCCTACGAGCAGTACTTC. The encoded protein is CASSYSKLGLADSYEQYF.